Described below is a single TCR beta chain sequence and its context. What it binds is unknown. The entry originates in a study of T and B cells in COVID-19 patients. For the study at large: Median age was approximately 34 years in the recovered cohort and around 67 years in the active-infection cohort. Critical illness requiring mechanical ventilation or extracorporeal membrane oxygenation affected about 55% of the roughly 20 active-infection patients.

BIOMED2 TRB-A/B primer pools were used in multiplex TRB PCR. Each CDR3 protein is one row after TCRdb ran MiXCR on the multiplex PCR reads. This sample yields over 2,000 distinct CDR3 sequences, of which approximately 27% are seen a single time; 35% to 45% belongs to the top ten. Overall study findings and caveats: Sorted SARS-CoV-2-responsive or tetramer+ T cells and CD4+, regulatory and CD8+ subsets were not yet sequenced.

From blood, about 240-500 ng of genomic DNA served as TRB template. The sequenced material came from blood. The clonotype was recovered from a human donor with active COVID-19.

The CDR3 region has the DNA TGCAGCGTTGATTCGGACAAGGACTACGAGCAGTTCTTC. Protein product: CSVDSDKDYEQFF. The chain uses TRBV29-1 and TRBJ2-1, with a weak D call TRBD2 (6 bases). Germline values: CDR1 SQVTM, CDR2 ANQGSEA. V was cut by 3 bases and J by 10 bases, with 16 bases left in between. This CDR3 has 13 residues.